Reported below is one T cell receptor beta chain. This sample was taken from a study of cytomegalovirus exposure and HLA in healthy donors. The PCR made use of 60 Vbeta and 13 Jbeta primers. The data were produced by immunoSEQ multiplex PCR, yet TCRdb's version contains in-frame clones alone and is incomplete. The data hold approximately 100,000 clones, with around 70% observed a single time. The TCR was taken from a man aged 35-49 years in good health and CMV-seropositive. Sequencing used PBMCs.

The CDR3 DNA follows: TGTGCCAGTAGTATTTCTCAGGGAGGGAATGAGCAGTTCTTC. Residues: CASSISQGGNEQFF. The chain is built from TRBV19 and TRBJ2-1; 7 bases match TRBD2. This CDR3 has 14 residues. Germline-derived CDR1 and CDR2 are LNHDA and SQIVND (reference sequence). After removal of 3 bases from V and 7 bases from J, the junction contained 6 bases not matched to a gene.